The rows below give T cell receptor beta chains drawn from one sample of a study of blood T cell repertoires in COVID-19. Sequencing was performed with immunoSEQ multiplex PCR; in TCRdb, only in-frame clones are kept and a portion is missing. The data hold some 370,000 clones, with 90% observed a single time. The sequencing input was peripheral blood. These receptors were taken from a man between 18 and 29 years old with active or convalescent COVID-19. Both conserved end residues are part of each CDR3. The D gene is left open where the match is weak. Clone size is given for some rows only: seen once, a few or many times, or a class if the clone is expanded.

size | length | J | D | V | DNA | CDR3
- | 17 | TRBJ2-7 | TRBD2 | TRBV11-3 | TGTGCCAGCAGCCAGCCCCGGGGGGTTAGGGGCTCCTACGAGCAGTACTTC | CASSQPRGVRGSYEQYF
once | 14 | TRBJ1-1 | TRBD1 | TRBV7-2 | TGTGCCAGCAGCCGTGGGCAGGGGGCGGGTGAAGCTTTCTTT | CASSRGQGAGEAFF
- | 15 | TRBJ2-1 | - | TRBV7-9 | TGTGCCAGCAGCTTAGCGGGGACTAGGGGGCCTGAGCAGTTCTTC | CASSLAGTRGPEQFF
- | 13 | TRBJ2-4 | - | TRBV6-6 | TGTGCCAGCAGTTGGGCAGGGGAAAACATTCAGTACTTC | CASSWAGENIQYF
- | 17 | TRBJ2-7 | TRBD1 | TRBV4-1 | TGCGCCAGCAGCCAAGTCGGAAATACAGGGGATACCTACGAGCAGTACTTC | CASSQVGNTGDTYEQYF
- | 12 | TRBJ1-1 | - | TRBV12-5 | TGTGCTAGTGACCAGGGCGGCACTGAAGCTTTCTTT | CASDQGGTEAFF
- | 15 | TRBJ1-4 | - | TRBV7-8 | TGTGCCAGCAGCACGATCCCGGGGGCTAATGAAAAACTGTTTTTT | CASSTIPGANEKLFF
- | 21 | TRBJ2-2 | TRBD2 | TRBV9 | TGTGCCAGCAGCGTCGAGCAGATTGTCATTAGCGGGAGTATTAGGACCGGGGAGCTGTTTTTT | CASSVEQIVISGSIRTGELFF
- | 13 | TRBJ1-2 | - | TRBV19 | TGTGCCAGTAGTGGGAGGGGAGTGAGGATCTACACCTTC | CASSGRGVRIYTF
- | 16 | TRBJ2-5 | TRBD1 | TRBV30 | TGTGCCTGGAGTGCCTCGGACAGGACGTCGCAAGAGACCCAGTACTTC | CAWSASDRTSQETQYF
- | 16 | TRBJ2-7 | TRBD1 | TRBV6-6 | TGTGCCAGCAGTTACGTGGACAGGTGGACGCCCTACGAGCAGTACTTC | CASSYVDRWTPYEQYF
- | 16 | TRBJ1-2 | TRBD1 | TRBV15 | TGTGCCACCAGCAGCCTGGGACAGGGCACTAACTATGGCTACACCTTC | CATSSLGQGTNYGYTF
- | 15 | TRBJ2-1 | - | TRBV11-3 | TGTGCCAGCAGCACAGCGGGACAGGTAGATGGTGAGCAGTTCTTC | CASSTAGQVDGEQFF
- | 17 | TRBJ2-1 | TRBD2 | TRBV6-2/TRBV6-3 | TGTGCCAGCAGTTACCGTACTAGCGGGAGTACGAGGAATGAGCAGTTCTTC | CASSYRTSGSTRNEQFF
- | 14 | TRBJ1-6 | TRBD1 | TRBV28 | TGTGCCAGCTTAATTGACAGGGGAAATTCACCCCTCCACTTT | CASLIDRGNSPLHF
once | 15 | TRBJ2-7 | TRBD1 | TRBV27 | TGTGCCAGCAGTTTATCCGGGACAGGGATGGGCGAGCAGTACTTC | CASSLSGTGMGEQYF
- | 15 | TRBJ1-6 | - | TRBV7-9 | TGTGCCAGCAGCGCAGGGGTAGAAAATAATTCACCCCTCCACTTT | CASSAGVENNSPLHF
- | 14 | TRBJ2-7 | TRBD1 | TRBV4-2 | TGTGCCAGCAGCCAAGACAGGACAGGTTCCGAGCAGTACTTC | CASSQDRTGSEQYF
- | 14 | TRBJ1-1 | - | TRBV28 | TGTGCCAGCAGTTTGGGGGGGATGAACACTGAAGCTTTCTTT | CASSLGGMNTEAFF
- | 15 | TRBJ2-4 | - | TRBV24-1 | TGTGCCACCAGTGATCCCTCCCTGGGGGGTGACATTCAGTACTTC | CATSDPSLGGDIQYF
once | 15 | TRBJ1-6 | - | TRBV3-1/TRBV3-2 | TGTGCCAGCAGCCAAGAAAGTCAGGTTAATTCACCCCTCCACTTT | CASSQESQVNSPLHF
once | 12 | TRBJ2-7 | TRBD1 | TRBV28 | TGTGCCAGCAGTTTACCCGGGACAGGGGGTTATTTC | CASSLPGTGGYF
few | 14 | TRBJ1-5 | - | TRBV19 | TGTGCCAGTAGTACGACTTCCACATATCAGCCCCAGCATTTT | CASSTTSTYQPQHF
- | 16 | TRBJ2-3 | TRBD1 | TRBV24-1 | TGTGCCACCAGTGATTTCAGGACAGGTGAAGCAGATACGCAGTATTTT | CATSDFRTGEADTQYF
- | 15 | TRBJ2-7 | TRBD1 | TRBV7-2 | TGTGCCAGCAGCTTAGGTTCCGGACAGGGCTACGAGCAGTACTTC | CASSLGSGQGYEQYF
- | 15 | TRBJ2-2 | TRBD2 | TRBV7-2 | TGTGCCAGCAGCTATACTAGCGGGAATACCGGGGAGCTGTTTTTT | CASSYTSGNTGELFF
- | 15 | TRBJ1-1 | - | TRBV9 | TGTGCCAGCAGCGTAGGGACGGGGGGGAACACTGAAGCTTTCTTT | CASSVGTGGNTEAFF
- | 15 | TRBJ2-1 | TRBD2 | TRBV4-3 | TGCGCCAGCAGCCATTTCGGGGGGGCGGGCAATGAGCAGTTCTTC | CASSHFGGAGNEQFF
- | 13 | TRBJ1-1 | - | TRBV6-6 | TGTGCCAGCAGTTACTCCCCAGGGGCTGAAGCTTTCTTT | CASSYSPGAEAFF
- | 15 | TRBJ2-1 | TRBD2 | TRBV6-6 | TGTGCCAGCAGCTCCGGACTAGCGGGGGGTAATGAGCAGTTCTTC | CASSSGLAGGNEQFF
- | 11 | TRBJ1-4 | - | TRBV29-1 | TGCAGCGTTGCTACAGCTGAAAAACTGTTTTTT | CSVATAEKLFF
many | 16 | TRBJ2-3 | - | TRBV9 | TGTGCCAGCAGCGGGGGCGGGGACCCTCGAGGGGTTACGCAGTATTTT | CASSGGGDPRGVTQYF
- | 15 | TRBJ1-2 | - | TRBV4-3 | TGCGCCAGCAGCCAAGATAGTCAGGGGAACTATGGCTACACCTTC | CASSQDSQGNYGYTF
- | 13 | TRBJ1-1 | - | TRBV19 | TGTGCCAGTATCTCCCCAGAGAACACTGAAGCTTTCTTT | CASISPENTEAFF
- | 15 | TRBJ2-7 | TRBD2 | TRBV6-5 | TGTGCCAGCAGAAGGGACGGGAGGGGACGGGGTGAGCAGTACTTC | CASRRDGRGRGEQYF
- | 16 | TRBJ2-1 | TRBD2 | TRBV5-4 | TGTGCCAGCAGCTTGGGGGGCGGGAGAACCTACAATGAGCAGTTCTTC | CASSLGGGRTYNEQFF
- | 14 | TRBJ2-7 | TRBD1 | TRBV5-4 | TGTGCCAGCAGCACCCCGGGACAGGCCTACGAGCAGTACTTC | CASSTPGQAYEQYF
once | 14 | TRBJ2-3 | TRBD2 | TRBV5-4 | TGTGCCAGCCACGGACTAGCGGAAACAGATACGCAGTATTTT | CASHGLAETDTQYF
- | 14 | TRBJ2-7 | - | TRBV6-5 | TGTGCCAGCAGCCGGGGGACAGTTTCCTACGAGCAGTACTTC | CASSRGTVSYEQYF
- | 16 | TRBJ2-7 | - | TRBV5-4 | TGTGCCAGCAGTCGAAACCTAGGGGACTTCTCCTACGAGCAGTACTTC | CASSRNLGDFSYEQYF
few | 13 | TRBJ1-1 | - | TRBV27 | TGTGCCAGCAGCCTAAACAGAGACACTGAAGCTTTCTTT | CASSLNRDTEAFF
- | 16 | TRBJ1-1 | - | TRBV4-3 | TGCGCCAGCAGCCAAGATGGGTCCCAGGGCGGTACTGAAGCTTTCTTT | CASSQDGSQGGTEAFF
- | 12 | TRBJ2-7 | - | TRBV19 | TGTGCCAGTAGTAGGGAGTTGTACGAGCAGTACTTC | CASSRELYEQYF
- | 12 | TRBJ2-2 | - | TRBV6-2/TRBV6-3 | TGTGCCAGCAGTTACACGAGCGGGGAGCTGTTTTTT | CASSYTSGELFF
- | 16 | TRBJ2-7 | - | TRBV28 | TGTGCCAGCAGTTTAAGCCCGGGTTTTTCAATCTACGAGCAGTACTTC | CASSLSPGFSIYEQYF
- | 15 | TRBJ2-5 | TRBD2 | TRBV5-1 | TGCGCCAGCAGCTACGGACTAGCGGACAAAGAGACCCAGTACTTC | CASSYGLADKETQYF
few | 13 | TRBJ2-2 | - | TRBV9 | TGTGCCAGCACCGAAACAGGAACCGGGGAGCTGTTTTTT | CASTETGTGELFF
- | 14 | TRBJ2-5 | - | TRBV18 | TGTGCCAGCTCACCAATAGACAGTCAGGAGACCCAGTACTTC | CASSPIDSQETQYF
- | 14 | TRBJ1-1 | - | TRBV21-1 | TGTGCCAGCAGCAAAGGCAGGGTTAGCACTGAAGCTTTCTTT | CASSKGRVSTEAFF
- | 16 | TRBJ2-1 | TRBD2 | TRBV15 | TGTGCCACCAGCAGATATCCCCTCGCGGGAGGGGGTGAGCAGTTCTTC | CATSRYPLAGGGEQFF
- | 17 | TRBJ2-3 | - | TRBV5-1 | TGCGCCAGCAGCCCTAATACAGAATTTTCTAGCACAGATACGCAGTATTTT | CASSPNTEFSSTDTQYF
once | 16 | TRBJ1-6 | - | TRBV6-2/TRBV6-3 | TGTGCCAGCAGTTCCCCGGTGACCCTAGGTGGTCTGCCCCTCCACTTT | CASSSPVTLGGLPLHF
- | 16 | TRBJ1-5 | - | TRBV5-6 | TGTGCCAGCAGCTTACAAGGGGGAAATAGCAATCAGCCCCAGCATTTT | CASSLQGGNSNQPQHF
- | 16 | TRBJ1-1 | - | TRBV19 | TGTGCCAGTACTTGGTTCGGGCGGACAGAACTCACTGAAGCTTTCTTT | CASTWFGRTELTEAFF
- | 14 | TRBJ2-7 | - | TRBV27 | TGTGCCAGCAGTAGCAGCGACCAAACCGACGAGCAGTACTTC | CASSSSDQTDEQYF
once | 14 | TRBJ1-1 | TRBD1 | TRBV5-1 | TGCGCCAGTCAAAGTACAGGGGGCAGAACTGAAGCTTTCTTT | CASQSTGGRTEAFF
once | 13 | TRBJ2-3 | TRBD1 | TRBV7-2 | TGTGCCAGCAGCTCAGACAGGGGGGATACGCAGTATTTT | CASSSDRGDTQYF
- | 12 | TRBJ2-1 | - | TRBV7-2 | TGTGCCAGCAGCTTACCACAGTGGGAGCAGTTCTTC | CASSLPQWEQFF
- | 14 | TRBJ1-1 | - | TRBV5-6 | TGTGCCAGCAGCCCCCGACCGGGGAACACTGAAGCTTTCTTT | CASSPRPGNTEAFF
once | 14 | TRBJ1-5 | TRBD1 | TRBV5-1 | TGCGCCAGCAGCGCGCAGGGGGGTGATCAGCCCCAGCATTTT | CASSAQGGDQPQHF